The T cell receptor beta chain under discussion was sequenced for a study of blood T cell repertoires in COVID-19. Overall study: Sources were T cells, B-cell-depleted T cells, or PBMCs; the material itself was cDNA or gDNA.

Here immunoSEQ multiplex PCR was the method, and the copy in TCRdb shows in-frame clones only, minus some. The repertoire holds under 65,000 clones, with 80% to 90% as singletons. The sample taken for sequencing was peripheral blood. This receptor was taken from a woman in her fifties or sixties with acute or convalescent COVID-19.

The CDR3 coding sequence is TGTGTCAGAAGCTTAGAGGCTAGCGGGCATGAAGAGACCCAGTACTTC. Amino acids: CVRSLEASGHEETQYF. The rearrangement links TRBV7-5 to TRBJ2-5; the table assigns TRBD2, which was not confirmed against the DNA. TRBV7-5 is a pseudogene segment. The CDR3 spans 16 residues.